This T cell receptor (beta chain) appears in the sequencing data of a study of cytomegalovirus exposure and HLA in healthy donors. In the study overall: Prior work identified 117 million unique TCR beta sequences in roughly 180 million T cells.

Study-wide findings and caveats: In terms of immune exposure information, only CMV serostatus was available. Exclusion applied to some V segments, including TRBV6-2 and TRBV6-3, as they were indistinguishable.

CDR1 is MNHEY and CDR2 is SMNVEV in the germline V gene (reference sequence). This CDR3 contains 15 residues. The V gene lost 2 bases and the J gene lost 3 bases, with 13 bases spanning the gap. As concerns this clone: Its specificity is not known.

PCR was performed using 60 Vbeta and 13 Jbeta primers. Libraries were prepared by immunoSEQ multiplex PCR; TCRdb keeps only in-frame clonotypes and omits some of them. Among around 100,000 clones listed, around 64% were seen once. Sequenced input: PBMCs. The chain carries TRBV27 and TRBJ1-1, with no clear D. The sequence was obtained from a man aged 30-40 years in good health and CMV-seronegative. The CDR3 nucleotides are TGTGCCAGCAGTTTACACGGGAGCTTGTACACTGAAGCTTTCTTT. It is translated as CASSLHGSLYTEAFF.